Here is one TCR beta chain with its context. The record originates from a study of technical replicates of blood from several donors. Assay: immunoSEQ multiplex PCR; the TCRdb copy retains only in-frame clones and omits some. The repertoire holds around 97,000 clones, approximately 96% seen once, with 0.3% to 0.45% in the top ten. V lost 2 bases and J 2 bases, leaving 15 bases between the germline ends. The CDR3 loop spans 16 amino acids. CDR1 and CDR2 (germline): SGHRS, YFSETQ. Sequencing was performed on T cells isolated from PBMCs. The V gene is TRBV5-1, the J gene TRBJ2-3; D is unresolved. The origin of this receptor is a human donor in good health. CDR3 amino acids: CASSFSANANTDTQYF. The CDR3 DNA reads as TGCGCCAGCAGCTTTTCTGCGAACGCTAACACAGATACGCAGTATTTT.